A selection of T cell receptor beta chains follows, all from one sample in a study of neurological immune-mediated disorders. TCRdb itself ran the 5' RACE reads through MiXCR, one entry per CDR3 protein. The profile shows around 33,000 distinct CDR3 sequences, approximately 20% of them singletons. Sequencing used CD4+ T cells from blood. Receptors were obtained from a man over 45 with HTLV-1-associated myelopathy (HAM/TSP). The CDR3 runs from the conserved cysteine through the conserved F or W. The order of the fields is clone size, J gene, V gene, D gene, CDR3 length, CDR3 DNA, CDR3 protein. D genes are given only for firm matches. Size is stated for part of the rows, as once, few or many counts, or as a class when the clone is expanded.

clone size: many; J gene: TRBJ1-5; V gene: TRBV7-2; D gene: NA; CDR3 length: 16; CDR3 DNA: TGTGCCAGCAGCTTAGTGCCTGGGGTCGACAGTCAGCCCCAGCATTTT; CDR3 protein: CASSLVPGVDSQPQHF
clone size: NA; J gene: TRBJ2-3; V gene: TRBV11-2; D gene: NA; CDR3 length: 15; CDR3 DNA: TGTGCCAGCAGCCCACAAGGGGGGCGCACAGATACGCAGTATTTT; CDR3 protein: CASSPQGGRTDTQYF
clone size: NA; J gene: TRBJ1-5; V gene: TRBV7-2; D gene: NA; CDR3 length: 13; CDR3 DNA: TGTGCCAGCAGCTTAGCCCATCATCAGCCCCAGCATTTT; CDR3 protein: CASSLAHHQPQHF
clone size: NA; J gene: TRBJ1-5; V gene: TRBV20-1; D gene: NA; CDR3 length: 13; CDR3 DNA: TGCAGTGCTACAAGGTACGGCAATCAGCCCCAGCATTTT; CDR3 protein: CSATRYGNQPQHF
clone size: NA; J gene: TRBJ2-7; V gene: TRBV5-1; D gene: NA; CDR3 length: 14; CDR3 DNA: TGCGCCAGCAGCTTGGAACCAGGTCCCTACGAGCAGTACTTC; CDR3 protein: CASSLEPGPYEQYF
clone size: many; J gene: TRBJ2-1; V gene: TRBV12-3/TRBV12-4; D gene: TRBD2; CDR3 length: 15; CDR3 DNA: TGTGCCAGCACCAAGGAAGCGGGAGGGCTTAATGAGCAGTTCTTC; CDR3 protein: CASTKEAGGLNEQFF
clone size: NA; J gene: TRBJ1-1; V gene: TRBV28; D gene: NA; CDR3 length: 12; CDR3 DNA: TGTGCCAGCAGTTTAGGGTACACTGAAGCTTTCTTT; CDR3 protein: CASSLGYTEAFF
clone size: NA; J gene: TRBJ1-2; V gene: TRBV3-1; D gene: TRBD1; CDR3 length: 15; CDR3 DNA: TGTGCCAGCAGCCAAGATCCAGGGGGAGGCTATGGCTACACCTTC; CDR3 protein: CASSQDPGGGYGYTF
clone size: many; J gene: TRBJ1-3; V gene: TRBV29-1; D gene: NA; CDR3 length: 12; CDR3 DNA: TGCAGCGTTCAAGGGGTGGGAAACACCATATATTTT; CDR3 protein: CSVQGVGNTIYF
clone size: NA; J gene: TRBJ1-2; V gene: TRBV24-1; D gene: TRBD1; CDR3 length: 23; CDR3 DNA: TGTGCCACCAGTGATTTGCAGCGCTTCGGGACAGGGATCTTTCGGAAATGTGGCTATGGCTACACCTTC; CDR3 protein: CATSDLQRFGTGIFRKCGYGYTF
clone size: many; J gene: TRBJ2-7; V gene: TRBV12-3/TRBV12-4; D gene: NA; CDR3 length: 12; CDR3 DNA: TGTGCCAGCAGTCGACTGGGGAACGAGCAGTACTTC; CDR3 protein: CASSRLGNEQYF
clone size: many; J gene: TRBJ1-1; V gene: TRBV7-3; D gene: NA; CDR3 length: 13; CDR3 DNA: TGTGCCAGCAGCAAGTACAAGAACACTGAAGCTTTCTTT; CDR3 protein: CASSKYKNTEAFF
clone size: many; J gene: TRBJ1-1; V gene: TRBV7-2; D gene: TRBD1; CDR3 length: 14; CDR3 DNA: TGTGCCAGCAGCTTGGGGCCCTCAGGGGGGTGGGCTTTCTTT; CDR3 protein: CASSLGPSGGWAFF
clone size: many; J gene: TRBJ1-1; V gene: TRBV29-1; D gene: NA; CDR3 length: 11; CDR3 DNA: TGCAGCTCAGCCCCGGGGACTGAAGCTTTCTTT; CDR3 protein: CSSAPGTEAFF
clone size: medium-sized; J gene: TRBJ1-4; V gene: TRBV6-5; D gene: NA; CDR3 length: 15; CDR3 DNA: TGTGCCAGCAAGGGGGGGAATGCGGTTAATGAAAAACTGTTTTTT; CDR3 protein: CASKGGNAVNEKLFF
clone size: many; J gene: TRBJ2-7; V gene: TRBV9; D gene: TRBD1; CDR3 length: 16; CDR3 DNA: TGTGCCAGCAGCGTAGGGGGGACAGGCGTGGGCTACGAGCAGTACTTC; CDR3 protein: CASSVGGTGVGYEQYF
clone size: many; J gene: TRBJ2-6; V gene: TRBV25-1; D gene: NA; CDR3 length: 15; CDR3 DNA: TGTGCCACCACGGTAGGGGCGACTGGGGCCAACGTCCTGACTTTC; CDR3 protein: CATTVGATGANVLTF
clone size: many; J gene: TRBJ1-2; V gene: TRBV28; D gene: NA; CDR3 length: 13; CDR3 DNA: TGTGCCAGCAGTTTGGCAATTCTCTATGGCTACACCTTC; CDR3 protein: CASSLAILYGYTF
clone size: many; J gene: TRBJ2-2; V gene: TRBV15; D gene: NA; CDR3 length: 14; CDR3 DNA: TGTGCCACCAGCAGAGATACGTCGCCCGGGGAGCTGTTTTTT; CDR3 protein: CATSRDTSPGELFF
clone size: many; J gene: TRBJ1-1; V gene: TRBV20-1; D gene: NA; CDR3 length: 12; CDR3 DNA: TGCAGCCCCTTTAATATGAACACTGAAGCTTTCTTT; CDR3 protein: CSPFNMNTEAFF
clone size: many; J gene: TRBJ2-1; V gene: TRBV6-5; D gene: TRBD1; CDR3 length: 13; CDR3 DNA: TGTGCCAGCAGTTATGACAGGGGAGTAGAGCAGTTCTTC; CDR3 protein: CASSYDRGVEQFF
clone size: few; J gene: TRBJ1-4; V gene: TRBV6-2/TRBV6-3; D gene: TRBD1; CDR3 length: 16; CDR3 DNA: TGTGCCAGCAGCCCGGGACAGGGGAGGATTAATGAAAAACTGTTTTTT; CDR3 protein: CASSPGQGRINEKLFF
clone size: few; J gene: TRBJ1-2; V gene: TRBV5-6; D gene: NA; CDR3 length: 16; CDR3 DNA: TGTGCCAGCAGCTTCAGGATGACAGGAACTAACTATGGCTACACCTTC; CDR3 protein: CASSFRMTGTNYGYTF
clone size: NA; J gene: TRBJ2-7; V gene: TRBV4-1; D gene: NA; CDR3 length: 15; CDR3 DNA: TGCGCCAGCAGCCGAGGGGACAAGGGCTTCTACGAGCAGTACTTC; CDR3 protein: CASSRGDKGFYEQYF
clone size: NA; J gene: TRBJ1-1; V gene: TRBV6-1; D gene: NA; CDR3 length: 13; CDR3 DNA: TGTGCCAGCATGGGGGTGCTGAACACTGAAGCTTTCTTT; CDR3 protein: CASMGVLNTEAFF
clone size: NA; J gene: TRBJ2-1; V gene: TRBV5-1; D gene: TRBD1; CDR3 length: 15; CDR3 DNA: TGCGCCAGCAGCTTTGGGGGACAGATATACAATGAGCAGTTCTTC; CDR3 protein: CASSFGGQIYNEQFF
clone size: once; J gene: TRBJ1-2; V gene: TRBV6-5; D gene: TRBD1; CDR3 length: 13; CDR3 DNA: TGTGCCAGCAGGCCCTCACGACAGGGCCCCTCGACCTTC; CDR3 protein: CASRPSRQGPSTF
clone size: many; J gene: TRBJ1-3; V gene: TRBV2; D gene: NA; CDR3 length: 16; CDR3 DNA: TGTGCCAGCAGCGCCATTCCGGGAACCTACGAAAACACCATATATTTT; CDR3 protein: CASSAIPGTYENTIYF